What follows are 3 T cell receptor beta chains derived from one specimen sequenced in a study of response to subunit inactivated influenza vaccine. TCRdb reprocessed the RT-PCR reads with MiXCR, giving one entry per CDR3 protein. In the table there are around 600,000 distinct CDR3 sequences, approximately 11% of which are singletons. These data were also filed under a second study, of T cells expressing NK-cell markers. That source notes: Production of TCR beta cDNA relied on 5'RACE template switching with UMIs.

The sequenced sample was PBMCs from blood, obtained on the day of vaccination. These TCRs come from a man aged 45-65 years who received an inactivated influenza vaccine.

The chain joins TRBV28 to TRBJ2-1, with 12 bases identical to TRBD2. From germline, CDR1 is MDHEN and CDR2 SYDVKM. The CDR3 sequence is 20 residues long. Germline trimming cut 2 bases from V and 3 bases from J; bases unmatched to any gene: 14. In DNA, the CDR3 is TGTGCCAGCAGTTTAGCTCCGGGACAGGAGGGACTAGCGGGCTACAATGAGCAGTTCTTC. Amino acid sequence: CASSLAPGQEGLAGYNEQFF.

The table lists this clonotype with a few counts. The genes are TRBV7-2 and TRBJ2-1, with D unresolved. Looked up from germline, CDR1 is SGHTA and CDR2 is FQGNSA. This CDR3 region has 15 residues. Trimming left V 5 bases short and J 2 bases short, with 13 bases between. The CDR3 nucleotides are TGTGCCAGCAGCCCCGGGTCTCTTCCCTACAATGAGCAGTTCTTC. As protein: CASSPGSLPYNEQFF.

In its sample, this clonotype was seen a few times. The rearrangement links TRBV20-1 to TRBJ2-1; 10 bases are shared with TRBD2. Germline lookup yields CDR1 DFQATT and CDR2 SNEGSKA (reference sequence). V trimming: 6 bases; J trimming: 9 bases; junction bases outside the gene matches: 11. This CDR3 contains 14 residues. The CDR3 DNA follows: TGCAGTGCCACCTTTAGCGGGGGGACTACTGAGCAGTTCTTC. This codes for CSATFSGGTTEQFF.